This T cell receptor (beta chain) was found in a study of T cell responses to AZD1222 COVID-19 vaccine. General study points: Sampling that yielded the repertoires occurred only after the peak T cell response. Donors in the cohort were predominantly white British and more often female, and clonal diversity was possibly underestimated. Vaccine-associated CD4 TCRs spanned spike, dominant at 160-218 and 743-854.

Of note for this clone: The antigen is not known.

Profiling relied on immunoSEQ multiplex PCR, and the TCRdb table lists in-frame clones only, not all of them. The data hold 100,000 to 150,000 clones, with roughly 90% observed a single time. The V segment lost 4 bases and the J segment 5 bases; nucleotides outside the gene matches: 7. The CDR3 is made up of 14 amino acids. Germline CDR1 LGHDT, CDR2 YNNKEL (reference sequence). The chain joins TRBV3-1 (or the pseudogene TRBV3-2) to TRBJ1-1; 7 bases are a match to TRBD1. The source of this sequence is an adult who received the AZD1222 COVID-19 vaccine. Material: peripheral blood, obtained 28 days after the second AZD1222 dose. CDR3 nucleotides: TGTGCCAGCAGCCGAATGACAGGGTTGACTGAAGCTTTCTTT. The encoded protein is CASSRMTGLTEAFF.